This is a list of T cell receptor beta chains from one sample in a study of T cells in localized non-small cell lung cancer. Clones were sequenced by immunoSEQ multiplex PCR, and TCRdb holds only the in-frame ones, with some missing. The sample includes over 2,000 clones, roughly 30% of them seen just once. This sample comprised normal lung tissue next to the tumor, obtained before any cancer treatment. These receptors all come from a female donor at least 60 years old with stage I squamous cell lung carcinoma. Each CDR3 is given with its conserved first and last residue. A D gene is named only where the DNA matches it firmly. Not all rows give a size; the values are once, few, many and, for expanded clones, a class.

>NA|TRBV28|TRBJ1-5|NA
CASSSPGSNQPQHF
TGTGCCAGCAGTTCCCCAGGGAGCAATCAGCCCCAGCATTTT
>NA|TRBV19|TRBJ1-4|few
CASSATGWAEKLFF
TGTGCCAGTAGTGCGACAGGATGGGCCGAAAAACTGTTTTTT
>NA|TRBV25-1|TRBJ2-2|NA
CASSELSGPTGELFF
TGTGCCAGCAGTGAATTGAGCGGGCCCACCGGGGAGCTGTTTTTT
>NA|TRBV9|TRBJ2-2|NA
CASSLHGLANTGELFF
TGTGCCAGCAGTCTCCACGGCCTCGCGAACACCGGGGAGCTGTTTTTT
>NA|TRBV28|TRBJ2-7|NA
CASSSRIQGGSYEQYF
TGTGCCAGCAGTTCACGCATACAAGGGGGCTCCTACGAGCAGTACTTC
>TRBD2|TRBV4-1|TRBJ2-3|few
CASSQDQRELDTQYF
TGCGCCAGCAGCCAAGATCAGCGGGAACTAGATACGCAGTATTTT
>TRBD1|TRBV11-3|TRBJ2-7|medium-sized
CASSLGRDRPYEQYF
TGTGCCAGCAGCTTAGGCCGGGACAGGCCCTACGAGCAGTACTTC
>NA|TRBV6-8|TRBJ2-7|NA
CASTPSGGLQYF
TGTGCCAGCACCCCAAGTGGCGGACTACAGTACTTC
>NA|TRBV19|TRBJ1-2|NA
CASSMMGNYGYTF
TGTGCCAGTAGTATGATGGGTAACTATGGCTACACCTTC
>NA|TRBV4-1|TRBJ2-6|few
CASSPYGRAKILTF
TGCGCCAGCAGCCCCTATGGCAGGGCAAAAATCCTGACTTTC
>TRBD2|TRBV7-6|TRBJ2-2|NA
CASSLAAGGTGELFF
TGTGCCAGCAGCTTGGCTGCGGGGGGCACCGGGGAGCTGTTTTTT
>NA|TRBV29-1|TRBJ2-3|NA
CSVTVYTTAFSTDTQYF
TGCAGCGTTACTGTATACACGACTGCTTTTAGCACAGATACGCAGTATTTT
>NA|TRBV30|TRBJ1-5|few
CAWSVTVNQPQHF
TGTGCCTGGAGTGTTACGGTCAATCAGCCCCAGCATTTT
>TRBD1|TRBV11-3|TRBJ1-2|NA
CASSLVQGVDGYTF
TGTGCCAGCAGCTTAGTACAGGGGGTTGATGGCTACACCTTC
>TRBD2|TRBV4-1|TRBJ2-7|few
CASSQVVLAGGNEQYF
TGCGCCAGCAGCCAAGTTGTCCTAGCGGGGGGAAACGAGCAGTACTTC
>TRBD1|TRBV19|TRBJ1-1|once
CASRTGDRNAFF
TGTGCCAGCAGGACGGGGGACAGGAATGCTTTCTTT
>TRBD1|TRBV19|TRBJ1-4|NA
CASRGRTGGSGEKLFF
TGTGCCAGTCGAGGAAGGACAGGGGGCTCCGGTGAAAAACTGTTTTTT
>NA|TRBV13|TRBJ2-7|few
CASSFRDLSYEQYF
TGTGCCAGCAGCTTCCGGGACCTCTCCTACGAGCAGTACTTC
>NA|TRBV9|TRBJ2-1|NA
CASSVGLEGLNEQFF
TGTGCCAGCAGCGTAGGCTTAGAGGGGCTTAATGAGCAGTTCTTC
>NA|TRBV6-7|TRBJ1-1|few
CASSPPGVATAFF
TGTGCCAGCAGTCCCCCCGGGGTAGCTACGGCTTTCTTT
>NA|TRBV18|TRBJ2-7|few
CASSLSGRSYEQYF
TGTGCCAGCTCTCTATCGGGACGGTCCTACGAGCAGTACTTC
>TRBD2|TRBV29-1|TRBJ2-1|NA
CSVEQAGYNEQFF
TGCAGCGTTGAACAAGCGGGGTACAATGAGCAGTTCTTC
>NA|TRBV19|TRBJ2-7|NA
CATFTGYEQYF
TGTGCCACCTTTACGGGGTACGAGCAGTACTTC
>NA|TRBV11-3|TRBJ1-3|medium-sized
CASSYGRDAVNTIYF
TGTGCCAGCAGCTACGGACGGGACGCTGTAAACACCATATATTTT
>TRBD2|TRBV29-1|TRBJ2-5|NA
CSVDGGRAGKTQYF
TGCAGCGTTGATGGGGGGAGGGCCGGGAAGACCCAGTACTTC
>TRBD1|TRBV5-1|TRBJ2-1|NA
CASSLDVQGMKGFF
TGCGCCAGCAGCTTGGACGTACAGGGGATGAAAGGGTTCTTC
>TRBD1|TRBV12-5|TRBJ2-2|NA
CASTPGQINTGELFF
TGTGCCAGCACTCCGGGACAGATAAACACCGGGGAGCTGTTTTTT
>NA|TRBV25-1|TRBJ2-5|NA
CASSGWADQETQYF
TGTGCCAGCAGTGGATGGGCAGACCAAGAGACCCAGTACTTC
>NA|TRBV28|TRBJ1-1|NA
CASRSGGAYTEAFF
TGTGCCAGCAGGTCTGGGGGGGCGTACACTGAAGCTTTCTTT
>TRBD1|TRBV28|TRBJ1-2|few
CASSKTGERYYGYTF
TGTGCCAGCAGCAAGACAGGGGAACGTTACTATGGCTACACCTTC
>NA|TRBV9|TRBJ2-2|large
CASSVGSGVPSGELFF
TGTGCCAGCAGCGTCGGTTCGGGGGTCCCCTCCGGGGAGCTGTTTTTT
>NA|TRBV18|TRBJ2-3|NA
CASSRADSRNLGTDTQYF
TGTGCCAGCTCACGAGCGGACAGCCGTAACCTCGGCACAGATACGCAGTATTTT
>TRBD2|TRBV6-8|TRBJ2-7|medium-sized
CASSSGTSGNYEQYF
TGTGCCAGCAGTTCCGGGACTAGCGGGAACTACGAGCAGTACTTC
>TRBD2|TRBV29-1|TRBJ2-3|few
CSVDGERETPADTQYF
TGCAGCGTTGATGGGGAGCGGGAGACGCCCGCAGATACGCAGTATTTT
>NA|TRBV9|TRBJ2-1|few
CASRGLVEDEQFF
TGTGCCAGCAGGGGGCTAGTAGAAGATGAGCAGTTCTTC
>TRBD1|TRBV12-5|TRBJ1-2|few
CASAQTGQGITANYGYTF
TGTGCTAGTGCCCAAACCGGACAGGGGATAACAGCTAACTATGGCTACACCTTC
>NA|TRBV5-1|TRBJ2-1|NA
CASSLGGHGSYNEQFF
TGCGCCAGCAGCTTGGGAGGGCATGGCTCCTACAATGAGCAGTTCTTC
>NA|TRBV19|TRBJ1-1|few
CASSTGDGWGTEAFF
TGTGCCAGTAGTACCGGGGACGGATGGGGCACTGAAGCTTTCTTT
>TRBD1|TRBV11-3|TRBJ2-5|medium-sized
CASSYSSGQGDQETQYF
TGTGCCAGCAGCTACTCTTCGGGACAGGGAGACCAAGAGACCCAGTACTTC
>TRBD1|TRBV27|TRBJ1-1|NA
CASSLLGTGGTEAFF
TGTGCCAGCAGTTTATTGGGGACAGGGGGGACTGAAGCTTTCTTT
>TRBD1|TRBV11-3|TRBJ1-2|few
CASSFANRGTYGYTF
TGTGCCAGCAGCTTTGCAAACAGGGGAACCTATGGCTACACCTTC
>TRBD2|TRBV6-8|TRBJ2-7|few
CASKEAGGIPSQYF
TGTGCCAGCAAGGAAGCGGGGGGGATTCCTTCGCAGTACTTC
>NA|TRBV19|TRBJ2-3|few
CASSLASTDTQYF
TGTGCCAGTAGCCTAGCTAGCACAGATACGCAGTATTTT
>TRBD1|TRBV29-1|TRBJ1-2|NA
CSVTGVHRGYTF
TGCAGCGTAACAGGGGTCCACAGGGGCTACACCTTC
>NA|TRBV28|TRBJ2-1|NA
CASSEALMNNNEQFF
TGTGCCAGCTCAGAGGCGCTTATGAACAACAATGAGCAGTTCTTC
>NA|TRBV28|TRBJ2-3|NA
CASRGEIGGTDTQYF
TGTGCCAGCAGGGGGGAAATAGGCGGCACAGATACGCAGTATTTT
>TRBD2|TRBV11-3|TRBJ2-1|NA
CASSQRTSGNNEQFF
TGTGCCAGCAGCCAGCGGACTAGCGGAAACAATGAGCAGTTCTTC
>NA|TRBV11-3|TRBJ2-2|medium-sized
CASSQSGPPSVGELFF
TGTGCCAGCAGCCAATCCGGCCCCCCGAGTGTCGGGGAGCTGTTTTTT
>TRBD1|TRBV5-1|TRBJ1-2|NA
CASSPRDRDYGYTF
TGCGCCAGCAGCCCCCGGGACAGGGACTATGGCTACACCTTC
>NA|TRBV14|TRBJ1-2|NA
CASSQAGAATF
TGTGCCAGCAGCCAGGCGGGGGCCGCCACCTTC